A single T cell receptor beta chain is shown here with its context. Its matching antigen is unknown. The record originates from a study of blood T cells in healthy people across ages. Overall study context: Roughly one uniquely barcoded beta molecule per two T cells was captured. Study outcomes and limitations: Versus aged donors, long-lived donors had higher diversity and more naive CD4+ cells. Total diversity from one million sequenced T cells was likely underestimated.

CDR1 SEHNR and CDR2 FQNEAQ come from the germline V gene (reference sequence). This CDR3 has 15 amino acids. V was cut by 1 base and J by 5 bases, with 14 bases left in between. The second PCR ran about 6 to 12 cycles with a sample-barcoded 5' primer and J-beta primers. Every single cDNA molecule received a tag from a template-switch adaptor with 12 random nucleotides. TCRdb used MiXCR to reprocess the 5' RACE reads, holding one entry per CDR3 protein. Of 650,000 to 1,000,000 distinct CDR3 sequences listed, around 34% are singletons. The V call is TRBV7-9, the J call TRBJ1-2; D is unclear. This sequence was found in a man between 18 and 29 years old in good health. Sequenced material: blood. CDR3 sequence (DNA): TGTGCCAGCAGCTTAGGTGCAGCAGAACCTTATGGCTACACCTTC. Its protein is CASSLGAAEPYGYTF.